This is a list of T cell receptor beta chains from one sample in a study of T cell repertoires in cytomegalovirus infection. TCRdb reprocessed the reads via MiXCR and lists one record per CDR3 protein. Among fewer than 1,000,000 distinct CDR3 sequences listed, around 32% were seen once. No cognate antigen is known for these TCRs. The specimen comprised cultured CD8+ T cells from PBMCs, sampled from culture after CMV antigen stimulation. The receptors come from a human donor in good health (CMV status not recorded). Some clones in this sample may be carry-over from other donors' samples. CDR3s include the opening cysteine and the closing phenylalanine or tryptophan. Each record gives: V gene, J gene, D gene, clone size, CDR3 DNA, CDR3 protein. The D gene is left open where the match is weak. Clone size appears in some rows only: once, few, many, or a class for an expanded clone.

V gene: TRBV28
J gene: TRBJ2-3
D gene: TRBD2
clone size: -
CDR3 DNA: TGTGCCCTCAGGGCTAGCGGGGGGAGCACAGATACGCAGTATTTT
CDR3 protein: CALRASGGSTDTQYF

V gene: TRBV6-2/TRBV6-3
J gene: TRBJ2-2
D gene: -
clone size: -
CDR3 DNA: TGTGCCAACAGTTACGAATCGCTCGGTTATTCCGGGGAGCTGTTTTTT
CDR3 protein: CANSYESLGYSGELFF

V gene: TRBV7-8
J gene: TRBJ2-4
D gene: -
clone size: few
CDR3 DNA: TGTGCCAGCAGCCCTAGAGCAGGGGGGGACATTCAGTACTTC
CDR3 protein: CASSPRAGGDIQYF

V gene: TRBV6-6
J gene: TRBJ1-3
D gene: -
clone size: -
CDR3 DNA: TGTGCCAGCAGTTACACAACGACTTATATAGGGGCTTCCGGAAACACCATATATTTT
CDR3 protein: CASSYTTTYIGASGNTIYF

V gene: TRBV12-3/TRBV12-4
J gene: TRBJ1-2
D gene: -
clone size: few
CDR3 DNA: TGTGCCAGCAGTTTGACAATCCTCTATGGCTACACCTTC
CDR3 protein: CASSLTILYGYTF

V gene: TRBV4-3
J gene: TRBJ2-1
D gene: -
clone size: -
CDR3 DNA: TGCGCCAGCAGCCAGCGCTGGTCCAGGGTCGGTCCGAGTGAGCAGTTCTTC
CDR3 protein: CASSQRWSRVGPSEQFF

V gene: TRBV27
J gene: TRBJ1-6
D gene: -
clone size: few
CDR3 DNA: TGTGCCAGCAGCCTCGCGGGGGCTGGCTATAATTCACCCCTCCACTTT
CDR3 protein: CASSLAGAGYNSPLHF

V gene: TRBV15
J gene: TRBJ2-1
D gene: TRBD2
clone size: -
CDR3 DNA: TGTGTCACCGCCCCCCAGGGTAGCGGGAAATCCTACAATGAGCAGTTCTTC
CDR3 protein: CVTAPQGSGKSYNEQFF

V gene: TRBV7-9
J gene: TRBJ2-2
D gene: -
clone size: -
CDR3 DNA: TGTGCCAGCGGACCACCCGCGGGCACCGGGGAGCTGTTTTTT
CDR3 protein: CASGPPAGTGELFF

V gene: TRBV4-3
J gene: TRBJ2-3
D gene: TRBD1
clone size: many
CDR3 DNA: TGCGCCAGCAGCCCCTTCGGGACAGAGAAAACAGATACGCAGTATTTT
CDR3 protein: CASSPFGTEKTDTQYF

V gene: TRBV11-2
J gene: TRBJ2-1
D gene: TRBD2
clone size: -
CDR3 DNA: TGTGCCAGCAGCTCCACTAGCGGGGACGAGAATGAGCAGTTCTTC
CDR3 protein: CASSSTSGDENEQFF

V gene: TRBV7-8
J gene: TRBJ1-2
D gene: TRBD1
clone size: many
CDR3 DNA: TGTGCCAGCAGCGCAGGTCCGGACAGGGTCTCTGGCTACACCTTC
CDR3 protein: CASSAGPDRVSGYTF

V gene: TRBV12-3/TRBV12-4
J gene: TRBJ2-3
D gene: -
clone size: -
CDR3 DNA: TGTGCCAGCAGTCCAGGCGAAGGACCAGATACGCAGTATTTT
CDR3 protein: CASSPGEGPDTQYF

V gene: TRBV6-6
J gene: TRBJ2-3
D gene: -
clone size: few
CDR3 DNA: TGTGCCAGCAGTTACTCTATCTTACTCCCTGGCACAGATACGCAGTATTTT
CDR3 protein: CASSYSILLPGTDTQYF

V gene: TRBV4-2
J gene: TRBJ2-1
D gene: -
clone size: -
CDR3 DNA: TGTGCCAGCAGCCCGGGGTTGGGGGGAATCTACAATGAGCAGTTCTTC
CDR3 protein: CASSPGLGGIYNEQFF

V gene: TRBV19
J gene: TRBJ2-3
D gene: TRBD1
clone size: -
CDR3 DNA: TGTGCCAGTACATTCGGACAGGGGGCGATCCCAGATACGCAGTATTTT
CDR3 protein: CASTFGQGAIPDTQYF

V gene: TRBV27
J gene: TRBJ2-1
D gene: -
clone size: -
CDR3 DNA: TGTGCCAGCATCGGGAACTCCTACAATGAGCAGTTCTTC
CDR3 protein: CASIGNSYNEQFF

V gene: TRBV7-9
J gene: TRBJ2-1
D gene: TRBD2
clone size: many
CDR3 DNA: TGTGCCAGCAGCATTGGGACTATCAATGAGCAGTTCTTC
CDR3 protein: CASSIGTINEQFF

V gene: TRBV6-1
J gene: TRBJ2-1
D gene: -
clone size: -
CDR3 DNA: TGTGCCAGCAGTGAATATGGGCGGGGTGAGCAGTTCTTC
CDR3 protein: CASSEYGRGEQFF

V gene: TRBV7-9
J gene: TRBJ1-2
D gene: TRBD1
clone size: many
CDR3 DNA: TGTGCCAGCAGCCCGGACAGGGTCGGCAGTGGCTACACCTTC
CDR3 protein: CASSPDRVGSGYTF

V gene: TRBV6-6
J gene: TRBJ2-2
D gene: TRBD1
clone size: -
CDR3 DNA: TGTGCCAGCCCCGGGACAGGGGACACCGGGGAGCTGTTTTTT
CDR3 protein: CASPGTGDTGELFF

V gene: TRBV7-9
J gene: TRBJ1-2
D gene: -
clone size: -
CDR3 DNA: TGTGCCAGCAGCTTAGAATCTTCAGGGGAGATCTATGGCTACACCTTC
CDR3 protein: CASSLESSGEIYGYTF

V gene: TRBV11-2
J gene: TRBJ2-1
D gene: -
clone size: few
CDR3 DNA: TGTGCCAGCAGCTTAGGGGGGCAGGGGCGAGTGGGTCGGGATGAGCAGTTCTTC
CDR3 protein: CASSLGGQGRVGRDEQFF

V gene: TRBV7-4
J gene: TRBJ2-2
D gene: -
clone size: once
CDR3 DNA: TGTGCCAGCAGCCTTTCGGGGGCGCGAGACACCGGGGAGCTGTTTTTT
CDR3 protein: CASSLSGARDTGELFF

V gene: TRBV5-6
J gene: TRBJ2-2
D gene: TRBD1
clone size: -
CDR3 DNA: TGTGTCAGCAGCTTTCCCTCCGGGACAGCTTACACCGGGGAGCTGTTTTTT
CDR3 protein: CVSSFPSGTAYTGELFF

V gene: TRBV7-8
J gene: TRBJ2-3
D gene: -
clone size: many
CDR3 DNA: TGTGCCAGCAGCCCGTGGGGCGCCCTCCAACCCACAGATACGCAGTATTTT
CDR3 protein: CASSPWGALQPTDTQYF

V gene: TRBV2
J gene: TRBJ2-3
D gene: TRBD2
clone size: -
CDR3 DNA: TGTGCCAGCAGTGACTCTGGACTAGGCCCAAGAACAGATACGCAGTATTTT
CDR3 protein: CASSDSGLGPRTDTQYF

V gene: TRBV19
J gene: TRBJ1-6
D gene: TRBD1
clone size: -
CDR3 DNA: TGTGCCTCCGACCAGGGGACAGGAGGATCACCCCTCCACTTT
CDR3 protein: CASDQGTGGSPLHF

V gene: TRBV28
J gene: TRBJ2-7
D gene: -
clone size: -
CDR3 DNA: TGTGCCAGCAGTTTATATGGGAGCTCCTACGAGCAGTACTTC
CDR3 protein: CASSLYGSSYEQYF

V gene: TRBV6-1
J gene: TRBJ2-7
D gene: -
clone size: many
CDR3 DNA: TGTGCCAGCAGTGGGACCAGCGAGGCTTACTACTACGAGCAGTACTTC
CDR3 protein: CASSGTSEAYYYEQYF

V gene: TRBV7-2
J gene: TRBJ2-3
D gene: -
clone size: many
CDR3 DNA: TGTGCCAGCAGCTTCGGCGCCCCCCCCCGCACAGATACGCAGTATTTT
CDR3 protein: CASSFGAPPRTDTQYF

V gene: TRBV6-5
J gene: TRBJ1-2
D gene: -
clone size: many
CDR3 DNA: TGTGCCAGCAGTTACCTTTCCTCGGGACCGTTCAACTATGGCTACACCTTC
CDR3 protein: CASSYLSSGPFNYGYTF

V gene: TRBV4-3
J gene: TRBJ1-3
D gene: -
clone size: -
CDR3 DNA: TGCGCCAGCAGCCAAGTCGTAGGGGTCTTTGGAAACACCATATATTTT
CDR3 protein: CASSQVVGVFGNTIYF

V gene: TRBV2
J gene: TRBJ2-1
D gene: TRBD1
clone size: -
CDR3 DNA: TGTGCCAGCAGAGTTACAGGGGGCTCGAATAATGAGCAGTTCTTC
CDR3 protein: CASRVTGGSNNEQFF

V gene: TRBV6-2/TRBV6-3
J gene: TRBJ2-1
D gene: -
clone size: few
CDR3 DNA: TGTGCCAGCAGTTACAGCGAGTGGGGCAATGAGCAGTTCTTC
CDR3 protein: CASSYSEWGNEQFF

V gene: TRBV12-3/TRBV12-4
J gene: TRBJ1-5
D gene: TRBD1
clone size: few
CDR3 DNA: TGTGCCAGCAGTGGGGGACAGGGGGCTCAGCCCCAGCATTTT
CDR3 protein: CASSGGQGAQPQHF

V gene: TRBV27
J gene: TRBJ1-2
D gene: -
clone size: -
CDR3 DNA: TGTGTCAGCAGCTCCAATAGGGGGGGTCGGGAAGGCTACACCTTC
CDR3 protein: CVSSSNRGGREGYTF

V gene: TRBV4-1
J gene: TRBJ1-1
D gene: -
clone size: -
CDR3 DNA: TGCGCCAGCAGCCAAGGCTACAGGACGAACACTGAAGCTTTCTTT
CDR3 protein: CASSQGYRTNTEAFF

V gene: TRBV4-3
J gene: TRBJ2-1
D gene: -
clone size: -
CDR3 DNA: TGCGCCAGCAGCCAGCACCGACAGAACCTCTACAATGAGCAGTTCTTC
CDR3 protein: CASSQHRQNLYNEQFF

V gene: TRBV24-1
J gene: TRBJ2-3
D gene: -
clone size: few
CDR3 DNA: TGTGCCACCAGTGAGGAGACCACAGATACGCAGTATTTT
CDR3 protein: CATSEETTDTQYF

V gene: TRBV7-8
J gene: TRBJ1-1
D gene: TRBD1
clone size: -
CDR3 DNA: TGTGCCAGCAGCTCGTGGGACAGGACTGAAGCTTTCTTT
CDR3 protein: CASSSWDRTEAFF

V gene: TRBV20-1
J gene: TRBJ1-1
D gene: -
clone size: -
CDR3 DNA: TGCAGTGCTAGGATGCTAGGGCTTGGTCACACTGAAGCTTTCTTT
CDR3 protein: CSARMLGLGHTEAFF

V gene: TRBV19
J gene: TRBJ2-1
D gene: -
clone size: -
CDR3 DNA: TGTGCCAGTAGTATAGGGGAATACAGGGCCGTTCTGAATGAGCAGTTCTTC
CDR3 protein: CASSIGEYRAVLNEQFF

V gene: TRBV7-2
J gene: TRBJ1-4
D gene: -
clone size: few
CDR3 DNA: TGTGCCAGCAGCTTAGGGGAAACCCTAGGCGGGGCTAATGAAAAACTGTTTTTT
CDR3 protein: CASSLGETLGGANEKLFF

V gene: TRBV27
J gene: TRBJ1-4
D gene: TRBD1
clone size: -
CDR3 DNA: TGTGCCAGCAGCGGGAGGGGGCGCGGGGGTGAAAAACTGTTTTTT
CDR3 protein: CASSGRGRGGEKLFF

V gene: TRBV7-4
J gene: TRBJ2-3
D gene: -
clone size: once
CDR3 DNA: TGTGCCAACAGTCGGCGTGGGGAGCCGGTTAGCACAGATACGCAGTATTTT
CDR3 protein: CANSRRGEPVSTDTQYF

V gene: TRBV19
J gene: TRBJ2-7
D gene: -
clone size: few
CDR3 DNA: TGTGCCAGTAGTGAGCAGGGTCGCTCCTACGAGCAGTACTTC
CDR3 protein: CASSEQGRSYEQYF